Given below is one TCR beta chain in context. Study processing details: Only a few patient CD8+ clones above 1% matched published virus-specific TCRB sequences. Assay used: immunoSEQ multiplex PCR; TCRdb lists only in-frame clones, some missing. Clonal size and the V and J genes are those of that table, whereas D and trimming came from the DNA. The repertoire holds about 10,000 clones, with about 88% as singletons. Both CD4+ and CD8+ cells were separated through positive magnetic bead selection, and their purity was verified using flow cytometry. This specimen comes from a study of somatic mutations in cytotoxic T cells in rheumatoid arthritis. Background on the study: Patient blood (around 30 ml EDTA) was taken immediately after diagnosis and before treatment.

The J segment lost 7 bases and the V segment lost 5 bases, leaving 9 bases of the junction unmatched. Germline loops: CDR1 MNHEY, CDR2 SVGAGI. The CDR3 length is 14 residues. The sequencing sample was made of CD4+ T cells sorted from blood. The sequence was collected from a woman aged 18 to 35 with rheumatoid arthritis. The chain uses TRBV6-5 and TRBJ1-1, with 8 bases aligning to TRBD1. The CDR3 loop is CASSVTGQAREAFF. DNA for the CDR3: TGTGCCAGCAGTGTAACGGGACAGGCCCGTGAAGCTTTCTTT.